The clone carrying this T cell receptor (beta chain) was seen only a few times. As yet, its antigen is unknown. Amplification targeted TCR beta CDR3 regions from RNA transcripts. TCR CDR3 underwent first-round RT-PCR with the HTBI primer set. TCRdb recomputed calls from the multiplex PCR reads with MiXCR, one row per CDR3 protein. The sample has 600,000 to 650,000 distinct CDR3 sequences; less than 25% are singletons. This specimen belongs to a study of T cells in Graves' hyperthyroidism and ophthalmopathy. Looked up from germline, CDR1 is SGHRS and CDR2 is YFSETQ. The CDR3 totals 17 residues. With V trimmed by 0 bases and J by 3 bases, 6 bases remained unmatched. Overall study findings and caveats: Most thyroid clonotypes expanded above 0.001 appeared in blood too.

The sequence came from a man aged 25 to 45 with Graves' ophthalmopathy. The chain carries TRBV5-1 and TRBJ2-1, with TRBD2 identical over 10 bases. The source material was blood. In DNA form, the CDR3 reads TGCGCCAGCAGCTTGGCCCGGACTAGCGGCTTCTACAATGAGCAGTTCTTC. It translates to CASSLARTSGFYNEQFF.